This TCR beta chain appears in the sequencing data of a study of identical twins. Regarding the study as a whole: There were fewer insertions in abundant cord blood beta clonotypes, but memory repertoires showed no such pattern.

A template switching step contributed a universal primer site, while unique molecular identifiers were present in the cDNA. TCRdb reprocessed the 5' RACE reads with MiXCR, giving one entry per CDR3 protein. This table has approximately 210,000 distinct CDR3 sequences, roughly 15% appearing once. V lost 5 bases and J 2 bases, leaving 13 bases between the germline ends. Germline V gives CDR1 SGHAT, CDR2 FQNNGV. This CDR3 has 14 residues. Donors uniformly comprised healthy Caucasians. In regard to this clonotype: The antigen remains undetermined.

These data were also filed under a second study, of T cells expressing NK-cell markers. This second study notes: HCMV seropositivity characterized seven of the eight sequenced donors, and seronegativity one.

This receptor was taken from a woman between 18 and 30 years old in good health. What was sequenced was CD8+ T cells sorted from blood. The gene calls are TRBV11-2 and TRBJ2-7; D remains unclear. The CDR3 DNA is TGTGCCAGCAGCCTATGGACCGGTACCTACGAGCAGTACTTC. This encodes CASSLWTGTYEQYF.